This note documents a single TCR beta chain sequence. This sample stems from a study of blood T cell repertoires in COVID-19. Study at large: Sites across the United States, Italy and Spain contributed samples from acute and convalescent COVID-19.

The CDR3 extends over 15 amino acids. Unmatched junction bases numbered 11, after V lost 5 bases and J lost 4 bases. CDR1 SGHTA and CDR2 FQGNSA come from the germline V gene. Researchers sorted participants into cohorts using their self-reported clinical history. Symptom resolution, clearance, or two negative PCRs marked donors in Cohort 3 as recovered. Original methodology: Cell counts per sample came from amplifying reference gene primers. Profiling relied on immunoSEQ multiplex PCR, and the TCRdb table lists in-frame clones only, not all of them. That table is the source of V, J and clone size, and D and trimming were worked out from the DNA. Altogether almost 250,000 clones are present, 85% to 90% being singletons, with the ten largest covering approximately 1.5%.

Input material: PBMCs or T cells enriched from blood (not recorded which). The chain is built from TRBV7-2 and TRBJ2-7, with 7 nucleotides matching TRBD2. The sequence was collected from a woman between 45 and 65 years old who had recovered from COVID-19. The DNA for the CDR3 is TGTGCCAGCAGCCCCGCCGGCGGGAGTCAGTACGAGCAGTACTTC. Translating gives CASSPAGGSQYEQYF.